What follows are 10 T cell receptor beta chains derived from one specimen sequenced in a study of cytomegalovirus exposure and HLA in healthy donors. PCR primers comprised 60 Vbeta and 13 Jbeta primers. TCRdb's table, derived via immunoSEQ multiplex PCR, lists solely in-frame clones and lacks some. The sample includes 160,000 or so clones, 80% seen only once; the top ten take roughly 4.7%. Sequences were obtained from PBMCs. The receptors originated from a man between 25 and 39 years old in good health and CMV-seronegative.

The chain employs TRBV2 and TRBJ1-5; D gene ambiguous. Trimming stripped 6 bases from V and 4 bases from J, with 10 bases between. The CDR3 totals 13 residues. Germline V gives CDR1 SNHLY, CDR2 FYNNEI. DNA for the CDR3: TGTGCCAGCAGGCCGAGGGAAAATCAGCCCCAGCATTTT. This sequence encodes CASRPRENQPQHF.

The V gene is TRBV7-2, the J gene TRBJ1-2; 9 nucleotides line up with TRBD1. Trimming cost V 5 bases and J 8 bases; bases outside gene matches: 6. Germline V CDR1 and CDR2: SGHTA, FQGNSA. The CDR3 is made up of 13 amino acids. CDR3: CASSPRQGDGYTF. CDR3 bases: TGTGCCAGCAGCCCCCGACAGGGGGACGGCTACACCTTC.

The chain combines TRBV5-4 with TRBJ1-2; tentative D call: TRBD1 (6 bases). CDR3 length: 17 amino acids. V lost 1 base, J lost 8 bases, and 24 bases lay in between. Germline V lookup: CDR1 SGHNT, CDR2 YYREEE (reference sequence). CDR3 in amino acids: CASSLPWTVQGSGGYTF. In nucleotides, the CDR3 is TGTGCCAGCAGCTTGCCCTGGACAGTTCAAGGGTCTGGCGGCTACACCTTC.

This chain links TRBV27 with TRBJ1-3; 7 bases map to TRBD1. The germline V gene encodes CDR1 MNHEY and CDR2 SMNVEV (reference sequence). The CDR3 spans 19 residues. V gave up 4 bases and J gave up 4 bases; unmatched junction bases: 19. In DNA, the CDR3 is TGTGCCAGCAGTTCACTGAGGACAGGTTCGATAATACCAGGAAACACCATATATTTT. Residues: CASSSLRTGSIIPGNTIYF.

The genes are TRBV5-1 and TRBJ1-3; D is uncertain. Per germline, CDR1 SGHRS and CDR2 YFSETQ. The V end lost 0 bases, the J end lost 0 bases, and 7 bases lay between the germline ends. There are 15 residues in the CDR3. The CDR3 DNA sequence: TGCGCCAGCAGCTTGGCGGAGCTCTCTGGAAACACCATATATTTT. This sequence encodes CASSLAELSGNTIYF.

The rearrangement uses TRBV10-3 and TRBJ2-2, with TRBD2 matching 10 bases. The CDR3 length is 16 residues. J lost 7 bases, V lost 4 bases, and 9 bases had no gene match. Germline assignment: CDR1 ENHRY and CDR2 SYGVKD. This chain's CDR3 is CAISGIIAGGSGELFF. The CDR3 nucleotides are TGTGCCATCAGTGGCATAATAGCGGGGGGCAGCGGGGAGCTGTTTTTT.

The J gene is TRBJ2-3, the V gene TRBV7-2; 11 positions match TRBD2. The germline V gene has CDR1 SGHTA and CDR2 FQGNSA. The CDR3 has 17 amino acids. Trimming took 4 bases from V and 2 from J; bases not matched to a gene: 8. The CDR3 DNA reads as TGTGCCAGCAGCTCCCAAGCTAGCGGGGGGCACACAGATACGCAGTATTTT. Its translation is CASSSQASGGHTDTQYF.

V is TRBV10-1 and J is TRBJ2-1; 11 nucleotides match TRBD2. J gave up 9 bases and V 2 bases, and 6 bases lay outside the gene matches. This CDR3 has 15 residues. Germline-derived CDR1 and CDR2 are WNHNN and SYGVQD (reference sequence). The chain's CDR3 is CASSETSGSTGEQFF. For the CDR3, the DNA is TGCGCCAGCAGTGAGACTAGCGGGAGCACCGGTGAGCAGTTCTTC.

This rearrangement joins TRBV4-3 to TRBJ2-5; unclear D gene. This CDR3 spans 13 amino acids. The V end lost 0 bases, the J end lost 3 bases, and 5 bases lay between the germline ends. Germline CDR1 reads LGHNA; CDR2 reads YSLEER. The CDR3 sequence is CASSQDLEETQYF. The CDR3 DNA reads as TGCGCCAGCAGCCAAGACCTCGAAGAGACCCAGTACTTC.

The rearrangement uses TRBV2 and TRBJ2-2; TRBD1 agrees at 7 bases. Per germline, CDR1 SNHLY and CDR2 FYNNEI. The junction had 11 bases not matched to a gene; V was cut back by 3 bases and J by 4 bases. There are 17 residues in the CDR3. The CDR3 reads CASSEVGTAYTTGELFF. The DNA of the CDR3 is TGTGCCAGCAGTGAGGTCGGGACAGCCTATACCACCGGGGAGCTGTTTTTT.